A selection of T cell receptor beta chains follows, all from one sample in a study of early T cells in non-severe SARS-CoV-2 infection. A single record per CDR3 protein comes from TCRdb applying MiXCR to the 5' RACE reads. Altogether about 81,000 distinct CDR3 sequences are present, approximately 6% being singletons, with the ten largest covering under 10%. The specimen sequenced was whole blood. These receptors were taken from an adult who was a healthcare worker with PCR-confirmed SARS-CoV-2 infection or an uninfected control (not recorded which). Both conserved end residues are part of each CDR3. D genes are given only for firm matches. Expanded clones are given a class, and other clones once, few, many or no size at all.

TRBD1	TRBV20-1	15	TRBJ2-2	many	TGCAGTGCTACCCCCAGGGGGCAGTACACCGGGGAGCTGTTTTTT	CSATPRGQYTGELFF
NA	TRBV6-2/TRBV6-3	13	TRBJ2-2	NA	TGTGCCAGCAGCCGGATCGACAGCAGGGAGCTGTTTTTT	CASSRIDSRELFF
NA	TRBV29-1	13	TRBJ1-2	NA	TGCAGCGTTGAAACGGGGACGCTCTATGGCTACACCTTC	CSVETGTLYGYTF
NA	TRBV20-1	13	TRBJ2-7	many	TGCAGTGCTAGGGCTCAGGGGCTCTATGAGCAGTACTTC	CSARAQGLYEQYF
TRBD2	TRBV10-3	14	TRBJ2-3	many	TGTGCCATCAGTGAGGGACTAGCGGGAGGTACGCAGTATTTT	CAISEGLAGGTQYF
NA	TRBV10-3	15	TRBJ2-5	NA	TGTGCCATCAGTGATCAGGGGGGCCGGCAAGAGACCCAGTACTTC	CAISDQGGRQETQYF
NA	TRBV10-2	11	TRBJ1-2	few	TGCGCCAGCAGAGGGGAAGGTGGCTACACCTTC	CASRGEGGYTF
TRBD2	TRBV6-5	15	TRBJ2-7	many	TGTGCCAGCAAGGCTAGCGGGAACTCACCTTACGAGCAGTACTTC	CASKASGNSPYEQYF
NA	TRBV7-2	13	TRBJ1-2	few	TGTGCCAGCAGCTTAGGGACAGCCTATGGCTACACCTTC	CASSLGTAYGYTF
NA	TRBV5-4	12	TRBJ2-5	many	TGTGCCAGCAGCTCGCGTTTAGGGACCCAGTACTTC	CASSSRLGTQYF
TRBD2	TRBV6-1	14	TRBJ2-1	few	TGTGCCAGCTATGTAGCGGGAGGGTGGTATGAGCAGTTCTTC	CASYVAGGWYEQFF
NA	TRBV6-6	11	TRBJ2-7	few	TGTGCCAGCAGAAACGCGGGGGAGCAGTACTTC	CASRNAGEQYF
NA	TRBV30	11	TRBJ2-1	many	TGTGCCTGGAGTGTAGGATGGAAGCAGTTCTTC	CAWSVGWKQFF
NA	TRBV2	13	TRBJ2-7	many	TGTGCCAGCACTGTGGAAAGCTCCTACGAGCAGTACTTC	CASTVESSYEQYF
NA	TRBV18	13	TRBJ2-5	few	TGTGCCAGCTCAATCATGGGTCAAGAGACCCAGTACTTC	CASSIMGQETQYF
TRBD1	TRBV25-1	16	TRBJ2-3	few	TGTGCCAGCAGTCACACGAGGGGGCCCAGCACAGATACGCAGTATTTT	CASSHTRGPSTDTQYF
NA	TRBV28	15	TRBJ2-7	many	TGTGCCAGCAGTTTGTCTACGACTCCTCCCTACGAGCAGTACTTC	CASSLSTTPPYEQYF
TRBD2	TRBV3-1	20	TRBJ2-1	few	TGTGCCAGCAGCCAAGAATTTCCGGGCGCGGGAGTAGGGTCCTACAATGAGCAGTTCTTC	CASSQEFPGAGVGSYNEQFF
TRBD1	TRBV5-6	16	TRBJ2-7	few	TGTGCCAGCAGCTACTTTCCCGGGACAGTGAAGTACGAGCAGTACTTC	CASSYFPGTVKYEQYF
NA	TRBV9	16	TRBJ2-3	NA	TGTGCCAGCAGCGTAATGTCTCGTGCTAGCGTCGATACGCAGTATTTT	CASSVMSRASVDTQYF
TRBD1	TRBV3-1	15	TRBJ1-1	NA	TGTGCCAGCAGCCCGGGCCTACAGGGGCGCGCTGAAGCTTTCTTT	CASSPGLQGRAEAFF
NA	TRBV28	16	TRBJ1-5	many	TGTGCCAGCAGTTTAGCCGCAGGGGCCAGCAATCAGCCCCAGCATTTT	CASSLAAGASNQPQHF
TRBD1	TRBV7-2	14	TRBJ2-7	NA	TGTGCCAGCAGCGCCGCTGGACAGGGGTACGAGCAGTACTTC	CASSAAGQGYEQYF
NA	TRBV20-1	16	TRBJ2-3	NA	TGCAGTGCTAGCACACGGTCCAGCGTCAGTCCAGATACGCAGTATTTT	CSASTRSSVSPDTQYF
TRBD1	TRBV7-9	15	TRBJ2-5	many	TGTGCCAGCAGCCTTGGGACAGGACTGCAAGAGACCCAGTACTTC	CASSLGTGLQETQYF
NA	TRBV5-1	17	TRBJ2-3	NA	TGCGCCAGCAGCTCGAGCCCAACTAGCTGGAGCACAGATACGCAGTATTTT	CASSSSPTSWSTDTQYF
TRBD1	TRBV24-1	14	TRBJ2-3	few	TGTGCCACCCAAACAGGACAGGTCGGCGATACGCAGTATTTT	CATQTGQVGDTQYF
TRBD2	TRBV20-1	14	TRBJ2-1	many	TGCAGTGCTATAGGACTAGCGGGGAACAATGAGCAGTTCTTC	CSAIGLAGNNEQFF
NA	TRBV5-1	14	TRBJ2-5	few	TGCGCCAGCAGCCCGGCCGACAGAAAAGAGACCCAGTACTTC	CASSPADRKETQYF
NA	TRBV20-1	15	TRBJ2-7	many	TGCAGTGCACCCAACCGGGACAAGGGGACCTACGAGCAGTACTTC	CSAPNRDKGTYEQYF
NA	TRBV5-4	15	TRBJ2-7	many	TGTGCCAGCAGCTCGGGACCGGGGGCATCCTACGAGCAGTACTTC	CASSSGPGASYEQYF
TRBD2	TRBV7-2	15	TRBJ2-7	few	TGTGCCAGCAGCACTACTAGCGGGGTGGGACACGAGCAGTACTTC	CASSTTSGVGHEQYF
NA	TRBV2	13	TRBJ2-4	many	TGTGCCAGCAGTGAAGCGCTTCACGGGCCTTGGGACTTC	CASSEALHGPWDF
NA	TRBV4-1	15	TRBJ2-1	few	TGCGCCAGCAGCCAAGACGGCAGGGGATACAATGAGCAGTTCTTC	CASSQDGRGYNEQFF
TRBD1	TRBV5-5	16	TRBJ1-4	NA	TGTGCCAGCAGCTTTGGGGACAGAAGAACTAATGAAAAACTGTTTTTT	CASSFGDRRTNEKLFF
TRBD1	TRBV29-1	16	TRBJ2-2	NA	TGCAGCGTTGAAGTGGGGACAGGGACGAACACCGGGGAGCTGTTTTTT	CSVEVGTGTNTGELFF
NA	TRBV11-2	15	TRBJ1-6	many	TGTGCCAGCAGCTTAGAAAGCGGGTTTAATTCACCCCTCCACTTT	CASSLESGFNSPLHF
TRBD1	TRBV6-1	13	TRBJ1-1	NA	TGTGCCAGTAACTTCAACAGGGGAACTGAAGCTTTCTTT	CASNFNRGTEAFF
NA	TRBV5-4	13	TRBJ1-4	NA	TGTGCCAGCAGCTGGGAGAGAAATGAAAAACTGTTTTTT	CASSWERNEKLFF
TRBD1	TRBV7-6	16	TRBJ1-3	medium-sized	TGTGCCAGCAGCTCATACCGGGACAGCTCTGGAAACACCATATATTTT	CASSSYRDSSGNTIYF
NA	TRBV4-3	16	TRBJ1-2	few	TGCGCCAGCAGCCAAGATAGCCGTCTCTTTAACTATGGCTACACCTTC	CASSQDSRLFNYGYTF
TRBD1	TRBV5-4	16	TRBJ1-1	many	TGTGCCAGCAGCTCCCGGGACAGAGGCATGAACACTGAAGCTTTCTTT	CASSSRDRGMNTEAFF
TRBD2	TRBV11-3	15	TRBJ2-5	NA	TGTGCCAGCAGCCCAGGACTAGCGGGGATAGAGACCCAGTACTTC	CASSPGLAGIETQYF
NA	TRBV6-1	16	TRBJ2-7	NA	TGTGCCAGCACCGGACAGTCCCAGTCGGCTACCTACGAGCAGTACTTC	CASTGQSQSATYEQYF
NA	TRBV4-1	13	TRBJ1-1	many	TGCGCCAGCAGCCAAACCAGGGGCACTGAAGCTTTCTTT	CASSQTRGTEAFF
NA	TRBV7-2	13	TRBJ1-4	NA	TGTGCCAGCAGCTTTCGGGGAGGGGAAAAACTGTTTTTT	CASSFRGGEKLFF
TRBD2	TRBV27	15	TRBJ2-1	many	TGTGCCAGCAGTGCCGGGACTAGCGGACACAATGAGCAGTTCTTC	CASSAGTSGHNEQFF
NA	TRBV18	13	TRBJ2-1	few	TGTGCCAGCCATACAGGGTTGGACAATGAGCAGTTCTTC	CASHTGLDNEQFF